The TCR beta chain described here comes from a study of shared clonotypes between healthy human individuals. Study overall: The composition of the donors was a couple of women and three men aged 18 to 49. Per-donor plates numbered three CD4 naive, three CD4 memory, two CD8 naive and one CD8 memory.

This was a deep-level run. Only in-frame clones appear in the TCRdb table, and some are missing; sequencing was by immunoSEQ multiplex PCR. The sample carries about 2.4 million clones, over 85% recorded once. Concerning this clone: Its specificity is unknown.

Study results and limitations: How much donors shared clonotypes was expected to be affected by sequencing depth.

V was clipped by 5 bases and J by 2 bases; unmatched bases: 8. Per the germline V gene, CDR1 is LNHDA and CDR2 is SQIVND (reference sequence). This CDR3 contains 15 residues. The rearrangement joins TRBV19 to TRBJ2-7; 8 nucleotides line up with TRBD2. The sequence was obtained from a man aged 18 to 29 in good health. Some clones in this sample may be carry-over from other donors' samples. The material sequenced was naive CD4+ T cells from PBMCs. Subset of the sample: CD45RA+ positively selected. CDR3 sequence (DNA): TGTGCCAGTAGTCGACATAGCGGGGCCGCCTACGAGCAGTACTTC. Its protein product is CASSRHSGAAYEQYF.